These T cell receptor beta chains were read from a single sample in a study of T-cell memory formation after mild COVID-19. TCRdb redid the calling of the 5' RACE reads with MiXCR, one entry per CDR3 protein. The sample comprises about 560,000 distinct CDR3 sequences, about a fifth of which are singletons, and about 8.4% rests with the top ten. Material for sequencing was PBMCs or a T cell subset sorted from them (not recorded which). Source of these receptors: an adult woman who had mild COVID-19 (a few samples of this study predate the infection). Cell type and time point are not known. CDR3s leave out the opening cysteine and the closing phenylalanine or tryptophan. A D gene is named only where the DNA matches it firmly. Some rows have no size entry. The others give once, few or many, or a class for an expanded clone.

ASSPSLAGVSTHEQY | - | 15 | TRBV18 | TRBD2 | TRBJ2-7
ASSQPSTDTQY | few | 11 | TRBV7-3 | - | TRBJ2-3
ASKRTGDNNEQF | - | 12 | TRBV5-1 | TRBD1 | TRBJ2-1
ASSATTTGGYEQY | - | 13 | TRBV25-1 | TRBD1 | TRBJ2-7
ASSLAYGGPQETQY | many | 14 | TRBV7-2 | - | TRBJ2-5
ASRLGSNTGELF | - | 12 | TRBV2 | - | TRBJ2-2
ASSLNTGWTDTQY | few | 13 | TRBV7-3 | - | TRBJ2-3
ASSLTHTDTQY | - | 11 | TRBV7-3 | - | TRBJ2-3
SAMRVSLHTEAF | few | 12 | TRBV20-1 | - | TRBJ1-1
ASLGTWGHKVTGELF | once | 15 | TRBV6-2/TRBV6-3 | - | TRBJ2-2
ASSSKSSLETQY | few | 12 | TRBV7-7 | - | TRBJ2-5
ATSFEASGNTEAF | few | 13 | TRBV15 | - | TRBJ1-1
ASSHHRDYSGANVLT | few | 15 | TRBV4-2 | - | TRBJ2-6
ASTQFGQETSYEQY | many | 14 | TRBV5-1 | TRBD1 | TRBJ2-7
ASRLQWDGANVLT | many | 13 | TRBV5-1 | - | TRBJ2-6
AIEGSYNEQF | many | 10 | TRBV10-3 | - | TRBJ2-1
ASSLSGSNTGELF | few | 13 | TRBV5-1 | TRBD2 | TRBJ2-2
ASSQEARGEQY | - | 11 | TRBV4-1 | - | TRBJ2-7
ATSDPAGSSYEQY | - | 13 | TRBV24-1 | - | TRBJ2-7
ASSHRLADSYNEQF | many | 14 | TRBV4-2 | TRBD2 | TRBJ2-1
ASSPGQSNEQY | few | 11 | TRBV5-4 | TRBD1 | TRBJ2-7
AWTLPSGDTQY | - | 11 | TRBV30 | - | TRBJ2-3
ASSYKQGYNEQF | - | 12 | TRBV7-9 | - | TRBJ2-1
ASGKGDLYEQY | few | 11 | TRBV4-1 | - | TRBJ2-7
ASSSTVNSPLH | few | 11 | TRBV12-3/TRBV12-4 | - | TRBJ1-6
ASRTDRGRGETQY | few | 13 | TRBV12-3/TRBV12-4 | TRBD1 | TRBJ2-5
ASSFGVGQGSNQPQH | - | 15 | TRBV5-1 | TRBD1 | TRBJ1-5
SAISDWGFYIQY | - | 12 | TRBV20-1 | - | TRBJ2-4
ASSVGRTGRYT | few | 11 | TRBV9 | - | TRBJ1-2
ASSFDPHALGEQF | - | 13 | TRBV27 | - | TRBJ2-1
ASSYRGSRENTIY | few | 13 | TRBV7-2 | TRBD1 | TRBJ1-3
ASRTQATLDQPQH | - | 13 | TRBV6-6 | - | TRBJ1-5
ASSLGTGTYGYT | - | 12 | TRBV7-9 | TRBD1 | TRBJ1-2
ASSPRLAVTGEQY | many | 13 | TRBV11-2 | TRBD2 | TRBJ2-7
ASSLVGGQEAF | few | 11 | TRBV7-8 | - | TRBJ1-1
ASSLSTGVLGAF | - | 12 | TRBV12-3/TRBV12-4 | TRBD1 | TRBJ1-1
ASSYQGASSYEQY | - | 13 | TRBV5-1 | TRBD1 | TRBJ2-7
ASSPAPGFYGYT | once | 12 | TRBV27 | - | TRBJ1-2
ASSYSWTGAYEQY | - | 13 | TRBV6-5 | TRBD1 | TRBJ2-7
ASSFGGQSRTQY | few | 12 | TRBV7-3 | - | TRBJ2-3
ASSSALQGKDSPLH | few | 14 | TRBV6-5 | - | TRBJ1-6
ASSQKAGGIYEQY | - | 13 | TRBV4-1 | TRBD2 | TRBJ2-7
ASSLRGGGLDTQY | few | 13 | TRBV4-1 | TRBD2 | TRBJ2-3
ASSYGNVGELF | many | 11 | TRBV6-5 | - | TRBJ2-2
SAFASGETQY | - | 10 | TRBV20-1 | - | TRBJ2-5
ASNLRQEKKGEAF | few | 13 | TRBV12-3/TRBV12-4 | - | TRBJ1-1
ASSIRVTGNTIY | - | 12 | TRBV7-2 | - | TRBJ1-3
ASSQLAGAWTDTQY | few | 14 | TRBV12-3/TRBV12-4 | TRBD2 | TRBJ2-3
ASSPGTISYNEQF | few | 13 | TRBV11-3 | - | TRBJ2-1
SARKPGGETQY | many | 11 | TRBV20-1 | TRBD2 | TRBJ2-5
ASSLVAQGNTEAF | few | 13 | TRBV7-2 | - | TRBJ1-1
ASSPGRVAF | - | 9 | TRBV14 | - | TRBJ1-1
ASSDIRTSGIETQY | few | 14 | TRBV2 | TRBD2 | TRBJ2-5
ASKERSLTEAF | once | 11 | TRBV6-5 | - | TRBJ1-1
ASSETGENYYEQY | - | 13 | TRBV9 | TRBD1 | TRBJ2-7
ASSRQGGSYEQY | - | 12 | TRBV19 | TRBD1 | TRBJ2-7
ASGEFGTEAF | - | 10 | TRBV12-5 | - | TRBJ1-1
ASSSPAGVNGYT | - | 12 | TRBV5-1 | - | TRBJ1-2
ASSLLGGGSYGYT | many | 13 | TRBV5-8 | - | TRBJ1-2